The clone carrying this T cell receptor (beta chain) has a count of ten or more. The antigen is undetermined. Each CDR3 protein is one row after TCRdb ran MiXCR on the reads. The sample has roughly 990,000 distinct CDR3 sequences; 30% to 40% are singletons. This sample stems from a study of T cell repertoires in cytomegalovirus infection. Background on the study: Public signatures in TCR beta pointed to CMV infection and matching HLA type. Broader study findings: It was HLA-C-restricted CMV-specific TCR beta clonotypes that dominated the response ex vivo.

Germline CDR1 reads SGHTA; CDR2 reads FQGNSA. There are 14 residues in the CDR3. Trimming stripped 2 bases from V and 2 bases from J, with 9 bases between. The chain carries TRBV7-2 and TRBJ2-5, with D perhaps matching TRBD1 (6 bases). This receptor was obtained from a human donor in good health (CMV status not recorded). Some clones in this sample may be carry-over from other donors' samples. The source material was cultured CD8+ T cells from PBMCs, sampled from culture after CMV antigen stimulation. The CDR3 DNA reads as TGTGCCAGCAGCTTATACAGGGATCAAGAGACCCAGTACTTC. Amino acid sequence: CASSLYRDQETQYF. Full variable domain (outside the CDR3, taken from reference TRBV7-2 and TRBJ2-5): GAGVSQSPSNKVTEKGKDVELRCDPISGHTALYWYRQSLGQGLEFLIYFQGNSAPDKSGLPSDRFSAERTGGSVSTLTIQRTQQEDSAVYLCASSLYRDQETQYFGPGTRLLVL.